This record concerns one T cell receptor beta chain sequence. Its antigen is not known. This specimen comes from a study of OX40 agonist ivuxolimab in advanced cancers. As for the study in general: Two cutaneous melanoma patients and one hepatocellular carcinoma patient, three in all, had partial responses.

Study observations and caveats: Expanded peripheral T-cell antigen specificity went undetermined.

TCRdb's copy holds only in-frame clones and misses some; the assay was immunoSEQ multiplex PCR. The table has around 19,000 clones, less than 75% seen once. This sequence originates from an adult with an advanced solid tumor such as melanoma, head and neck, liver or kidney cancer. Here the sequenced sample was CD4+ or CD8+ T cells sorted from blood, taken in a trial of the OX40 agonist ivuxolimab.

CDR3 sequence reads: CASSSNDYEQYF. For the CDR3, the DNA is TGTGCCAGCAGTTCGAATGACTACGAGCAGTACTTC. The V and J genes are TRBV6-5 and TRBJ2-7; D is ambiguous. Germline-derived CDR1 and CDR2 are MNHEY and SVGAGI. Trimming cost V 4 bases and J 3 bases, with 7 bases left between them. The CDR3 spans 12 residues.